The 4 T cell receptor beta chains below all came from one sample that was sequenced in a study of shared clonotypes between healthy human individuals. The naive CD8 population came from CD45RO-negative cells selected for CCR7, without terminally differentiated effector memory CD45RA+ cells. Profiling relied on immunoSEQ multiplex PCR, and the TCRdb table lists in-frame clones only, not all of them. This table has some 2.1 million clones, approximately 92% appearing once. The sequenced sample was naive CD8+ T cells from PBMCs. These receptors were obtained from a man younger than 30 in good health. Some clones in this sample may be carry-over from other donors' samples.

The rearrangement joins TRBV9 to TRBJ1-3, with D possibly matching TRBD1 (5 bases). CDR3 length equals 19 residues. V lost 0 bases and J lost 2, with 21 bases in between. Per the germline V gene, CDR1 is SGDLS and CDR2 is YYNGEE. The CDR3, as DNA: TGTGCCAGCAGCGTAGGAGGGAAATTTGGGCAGGGCCCTGGAAACACCATATATTTT. Its translation is CASSVGGKFGQGPGNTIYF.

The chain joins TRBV5-1 to TRBJ2-3; D possibly corresponds to TRBD2 (6 bases). With 7 bases removed from V and 2 bases from J, the gap between germline ends came to 20 bases. Germline CDR1 and CDR2: SGHRS and YFSETQ. The CDR3 has 16 residues. CDR3 bases: TGCGCCAGCCGTCTATTCGGGAGAAGGGACACAGATACGCAGTATTTT. Protein product: CASRLFGRRDTDTQYF.

The genes are TRBV7-5 and TRBJ2-1; the table's D call, TRBD2, was not checked against the DNA. TRBV7-5 has pseudogene status. The CDR3 has 18 residues. The CDR3 region is CVRSPRTSGRSGYNEQFF. The DNA for the CDR3 is TGTGTCAGAAGCCCCCGGACTAGCGGGAGGAGCGGCTACAATGAGCAGTTCTTC.

Points on this clone: This specimen includes other DNA sequences encoding the same CDR3. The rearrangement uses TRBV11-2 and TRBJ2-3; D possibly matches TRBD1 or TRBD2 (5 bases each). Trimming removed 7 bases from V and 4 bases from J, with 9 bases in between. CDR1 is SGHAT and CDR2 is FQNNGV in the germline V gene. The CDR3 length is 12 residues. In DNA, the CDR3 is TGTGCCAGCACCCTGGGGGCAGATACGCAGTATTTT. As protein: CASTLGADTQYF.